Presented here are 8 T cell receptor beta chains from one specimen sequenced in a study of T cells in Graves' hyperthyroidism and ophthalmopathy. It was RNA transcripts that yielded the amplified TCR beta CDR3 regions. The HTBI primer set drove a first-round RT-PCR of the TCR CDR3. Each CDR3 protein gets one entry after TCRdb re-called the multiplex PCR reads with MiXCR. The table has 600,000 or so distinct CDR3 sequences, 46% seen once; the top ten hold 8.2%. The sequencing input was peripheral blood or thyroid tissue (not recorded which). All receptors come from a woman between 18 and 29 years old with Graves' hyperthyroidism.

V is TRBV29-1 and J is TRBJ2-7; 7 positions agree with TRBD1. The trim removed 6 bases at V and 0 bases at J, leaving 8 bases unmatched. CDR3 length equals 14 residues. Germline V gene data show CDR1 as SQVTM and CDR2 as ANQGSEA. This chain's CDR3 is CSVEWTGYSYEQYF. The CDR3 nucleotides are TGCAGCGTCGAGTGGACAGGTTACTCCTACGAGCAGTACTTC.

As concerns this clonotype: A much bigger clone sits one base away, suggesting this may be a read error. This rearrangement joins TRBV11-2 to TRBJ1-2; D is unclear. There are 14 residues in the CDR3. Germline V lookup: CDR1 SGHAT, CDR2 FQNNGV. The CDR3 bases are TGTGCCAACAGCACCGGACCTGGCGGCTATGGCTACACCTTC. Protein: CANSTGPGGYGYTF.

The CDR3 region is CASSSRQSYEQYF. Written as DNA, the CDR3 is TGTGCCAGCAGCTCCAGACAGTCCTACGAGCAGTACTTC. The chain recombines TRBV7-2 with TRBJ2-7, with D possibly matching TRBD1 (5 bases). Trimming took 4 bases from V and 1 from J, leaving 8 bases between them. There are 13 residues in the CDR3. Germline V gene lookup returns CDR1 SGHTA and CDR2 FQGNSA.

This sequence joins TRBV25-1 and TRBJ1-2; 8 bases are a match to TRBD1. The V segment lost 9 bases and the J segment 8 bases; nucleotides outside the gene matches: 5. Germline CDR1 and CDR2: MGHDK and SYGVNS. The CDR3 consists of 11 residues. The CDR3: CARLDRAGYTF. CDR3 DNA sequence: TGTGCCAGATTGGACAGGGCCGGCTACACCTTC.

This chain connects TRBV7-2 to TRBJ1-4; D unclear. The CDR3 contains 16 residues. V was shortened by 2 bases and J by 10 bases, with 20 bases between the two germline ends. Germline CDR1 is SGHTA and CDR2 is FQGNSA. The CDR3 coding sequence is TGTGCCAGCAGCTTAACGCCAGGCCTTGCGGGTCGAAAACTGTTTTTT. Protein sequence: CASSLTPGLAGRKLFF.

In this sample, this clonotype turned up many times. The rearrangement joins TRBV7-9 to TRBJ2-5; TRBD1 matches 9 bases. Germline V gives CDR1 SEHNR, CDR2 FQNEAQ (reference sequence). V dropped 5 bases and J dropped 4; count of bases not matched to a gene: 5. The CDR3 has 14 amino acids. CDR3 nucleotide sequence: TGTGCCAGCAGCCCAGGGACAGGGCGAGAGACCCAGTACTTC. Its protein is CASSPGTGRETQYF. The whole variable domain, filled in from reference TRBV7-9 and TRBJ2-5, reads DTGVSQNPRHKITKRGQNVTFRCDPISEHNRLYWYRQTLGQGPEFLTYFQNEAQLEKSRLLSDRFSAERPKGSFSTLEIQRTEQGDSAMYLCASSPGTGRETQYFGPGTRLLVL.

The chain couples TRBV2 to TRBJ1-1; a weak D match, TRBD1 (6 bases). The CDR3 is 12 residues long. V was clipped by 7 bases and J by 4 bases, with 10 bases between them. Germline CDR1 and CDR2: SNHLY and FYNNEI. CDR3 protein: CASNRVGTEAFF. CDR3 DNA sequence: TGTGCCAGCAACAGGGTCGGCACTGAAGCTTTCTTT.

V gene TRBV2 combines with J gene TRBJ1-6, with 7 bases matching TRBD1. CDR3 size: 15 residues. Germline loops: CDR1 SNHLY, CDR2 FYNNEI. V lost 6 bases, J lost 9 bases, and 11 bases stayed unmatched. CDR3 protein: CASRETGPSSSPLHF. DNA of the CDR3: TGTGCCAGCAGGGAGACAGGGCCGTCGAGTTCACCCCTCCACTTT. Combining the CDR3 with reference TRBV2 and TRBJ1-6 gives the whole variable domain EPEVTQTPSHQVTQMGQEVILRCVPISNHLYFYWYRQILGQKVEFLVSFYNNEISEKSEIFDDQFSVERPDGSNFTLKIRSTKLEDSAMYFCASRETGPSSSPLHFGNGTRLTVT.